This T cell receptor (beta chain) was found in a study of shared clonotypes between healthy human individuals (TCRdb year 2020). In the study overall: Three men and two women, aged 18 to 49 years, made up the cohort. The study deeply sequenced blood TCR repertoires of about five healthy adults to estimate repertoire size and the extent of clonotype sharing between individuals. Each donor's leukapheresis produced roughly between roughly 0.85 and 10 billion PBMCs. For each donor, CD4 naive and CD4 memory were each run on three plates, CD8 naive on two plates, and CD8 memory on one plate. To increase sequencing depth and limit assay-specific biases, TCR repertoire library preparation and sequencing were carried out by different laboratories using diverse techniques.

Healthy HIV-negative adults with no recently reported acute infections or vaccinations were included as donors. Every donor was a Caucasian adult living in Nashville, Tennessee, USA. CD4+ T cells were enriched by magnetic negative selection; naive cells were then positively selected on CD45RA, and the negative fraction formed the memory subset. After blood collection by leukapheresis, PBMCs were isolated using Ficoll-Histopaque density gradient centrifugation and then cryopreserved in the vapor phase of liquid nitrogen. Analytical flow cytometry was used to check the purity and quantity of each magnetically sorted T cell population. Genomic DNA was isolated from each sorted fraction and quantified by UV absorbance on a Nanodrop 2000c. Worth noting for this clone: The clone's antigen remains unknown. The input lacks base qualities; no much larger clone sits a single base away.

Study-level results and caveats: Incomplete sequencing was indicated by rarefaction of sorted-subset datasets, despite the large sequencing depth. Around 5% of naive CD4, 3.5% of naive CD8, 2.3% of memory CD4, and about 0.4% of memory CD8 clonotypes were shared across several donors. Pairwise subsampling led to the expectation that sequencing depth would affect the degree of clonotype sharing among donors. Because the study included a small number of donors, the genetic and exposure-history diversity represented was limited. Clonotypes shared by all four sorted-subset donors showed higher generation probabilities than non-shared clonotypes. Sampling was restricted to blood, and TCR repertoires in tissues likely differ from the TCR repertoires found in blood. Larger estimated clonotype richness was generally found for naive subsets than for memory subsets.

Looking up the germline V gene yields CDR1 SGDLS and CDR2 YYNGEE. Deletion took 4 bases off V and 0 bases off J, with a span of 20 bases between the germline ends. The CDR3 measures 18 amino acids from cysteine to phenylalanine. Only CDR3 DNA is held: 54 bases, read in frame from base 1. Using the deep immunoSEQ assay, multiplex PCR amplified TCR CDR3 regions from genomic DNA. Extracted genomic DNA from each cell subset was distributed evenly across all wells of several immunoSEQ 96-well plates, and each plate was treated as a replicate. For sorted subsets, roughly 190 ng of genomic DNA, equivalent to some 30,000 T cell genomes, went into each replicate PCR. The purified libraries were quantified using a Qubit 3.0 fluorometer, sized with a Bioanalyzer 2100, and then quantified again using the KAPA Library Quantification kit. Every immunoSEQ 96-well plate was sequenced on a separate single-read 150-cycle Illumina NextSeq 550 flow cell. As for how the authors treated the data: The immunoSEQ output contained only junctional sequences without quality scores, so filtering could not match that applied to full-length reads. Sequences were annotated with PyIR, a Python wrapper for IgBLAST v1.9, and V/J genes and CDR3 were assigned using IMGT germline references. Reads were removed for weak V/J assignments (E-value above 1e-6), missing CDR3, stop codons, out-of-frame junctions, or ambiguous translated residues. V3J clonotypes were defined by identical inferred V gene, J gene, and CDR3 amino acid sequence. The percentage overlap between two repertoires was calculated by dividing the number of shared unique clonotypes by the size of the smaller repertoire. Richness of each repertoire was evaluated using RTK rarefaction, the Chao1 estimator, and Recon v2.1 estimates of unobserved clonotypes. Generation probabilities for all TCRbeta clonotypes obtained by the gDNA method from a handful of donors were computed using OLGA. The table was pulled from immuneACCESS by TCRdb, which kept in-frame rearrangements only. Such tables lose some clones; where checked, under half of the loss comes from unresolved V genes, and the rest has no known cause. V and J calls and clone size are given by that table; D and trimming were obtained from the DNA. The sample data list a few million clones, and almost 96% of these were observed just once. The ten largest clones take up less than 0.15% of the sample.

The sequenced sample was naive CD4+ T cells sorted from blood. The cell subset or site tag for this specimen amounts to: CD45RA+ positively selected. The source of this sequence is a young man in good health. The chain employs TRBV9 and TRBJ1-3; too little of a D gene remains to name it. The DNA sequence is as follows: TGTGCCAGCAGCCCCACACCATTCAATCCGTACTCTGGAAACACCATATATTTT. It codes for CASSPTPFNPYSGNTIYF.